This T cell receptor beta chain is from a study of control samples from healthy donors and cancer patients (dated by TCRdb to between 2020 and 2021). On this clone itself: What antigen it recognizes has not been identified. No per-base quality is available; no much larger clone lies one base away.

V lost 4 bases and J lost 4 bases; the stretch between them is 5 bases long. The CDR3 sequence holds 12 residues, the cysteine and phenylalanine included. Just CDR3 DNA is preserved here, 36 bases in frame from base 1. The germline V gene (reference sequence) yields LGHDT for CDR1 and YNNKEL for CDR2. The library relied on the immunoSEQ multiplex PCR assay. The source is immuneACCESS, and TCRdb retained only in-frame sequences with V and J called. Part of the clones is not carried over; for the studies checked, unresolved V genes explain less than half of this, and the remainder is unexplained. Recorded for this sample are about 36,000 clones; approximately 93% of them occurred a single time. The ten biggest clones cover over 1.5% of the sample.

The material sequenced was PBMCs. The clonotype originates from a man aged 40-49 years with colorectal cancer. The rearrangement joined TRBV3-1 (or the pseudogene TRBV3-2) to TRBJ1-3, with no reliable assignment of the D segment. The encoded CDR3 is CASSPVGNTIYF. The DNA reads TGTGCCAGCAGCCCTGTGGGAAACACCATATATTTT.